Listed here is a single T cell receptor (beta chain). Only a few counts were recorded for this clone. No antigen is known for it. Per-nucleotide qualities are absent, and no much larger clonotype sits a single base away. This specimen belongs to a study of PD-1 blockade in classical Hodgkin lymphoma (dated by TCRdb to 2019 to 2021). With respect to the entire study: Nivolumab dosing was 3 mg/kg intravenously every 2 weeks, continuing until either disease progression or unacceptable toxicity. A peripheral blood immune signature of response to PD-1 blockade in classical Hodgkin lymphoma was defined using TCR beta sequencing and CyTOF. Summary of the overall study and its limitations: By C4D1, a significant rise was seen in CD4+ TCR diversity but not in CD8+ TCR diversity (p=0.0027 vs p=0.16), and the rise was most apparent among complete responders (p=0.02). Baseline diversity similar to that of newly diagnosed patients was observed in trial patients achieving complete response, whereas significantly lower diversity was observed in partial responders and progressors. The study was restricted to a single clinical trial cohort, and the causes of repertoire differences, possibly disease activity or prior therapy, were left undefined. Baseline TCR diversity was reported to be lower in newly diagnosed patients than in healthy donors and to be lower still in relapsed/refractory patients. Lower diversity was observed in patients in whom nivolumab was started less than 1 year after ASCT, and these patients were excluded from later analyses so that confounding by immune reconstitution would be avoided.

The Qiagen DNeasy kit was used to extract genomic DNA from unsorted PBMCs and from the negatively selected CD4+ and CD8+ fractions. Amplification of TCR beta CDR3 regions was done by immunoSEQ multiplex PCR with primers that anneal to V and J segments. A synthetic immune receptor repertoire was used to minimize amplification bias, and remaining bias was computationally removed after sequencing. The original pipeline was this. Custom Python scripts were used to quantify repertoire diversity as the Shannon entropy index. Unsorted, CD4+ and CD8+ repertoires were analyzed separately, except for combined analyses in which CD4+ and CD8+ sequences were merged in silico. Clonal expansion was defined as a frequency increase of at least 2-fold after treatment compared with C1D1, and clones undetected at baseline were assigned a pseudocount of 0.5. Singleton clones were defined as clones with 0 or 1 copy at C1D1, and non-singleton clones were defined as clones with 2 or more copies. Clones expanded in unsorted samples were labelled as CD4+, CD8+ or unknown by matching protein sequences in sorted samples from the same patient. Wilcoxon tests were applied to paired samples to test diversity changes from C1D1 to C4D1. TCRdb limited this immuneACCESS table to in-frame rearrangements with V and J called. A share of clones is missing; checked studies link under half to unresolved V genes, and the rest is unexplained. The V and J calls and clone size come from that table; D and trimming were worked out from the DNA. For this sample the table gives tens of thousands of clones, of which roughly 80% were detected only once. The leading ten clones occupy approximately 12% of the sample.

The time point label for this specimen denotes: cycle 4 day 1 (C4D1), after less than seven weeks of nivolumab. Every trial patient had relapsed following autologous stem cell transplantation, and prior brentuximab vedotin exposure was what differed among cohorts A, B and C. The trial cohort comprised around 60 patients with relapsed/refractory classical Hodgkin lymphoma whose best overall responses were complete response, partial response or progressive disease. In the multi-cohort phase II CheckMate 205 trial, trial patients received single-agent nivolumab. An independent review committee assessed best overall response by applying the 2007 International Working Group response criteria. PBMCs from the trial were collected at three points: immediately before nivolumab initiation (C1D1), and during therapy at cycle 2 day 1 and cycle 4 day 1. After peripheral blood was drawn into 8 mL Vacutainer Cell Preparation Tubes, PBMCs were isolated by centrifugation and then cryopreserved.

The CDR3 runs 11 residues from the cysteine to the phenylalanine. The CDR3 DNA has 33 bases and is translated from base 1. V and J lose 2 bases and 11 bases, and a span of 10 bases separates them. The germline V gene provides CDR1 SGHRS and CDR2 YFSETQ. The starting material was peripheral blood mononuclear cells (PBMCs), obtained before the fourth cycle of nivolumab. The chain couples TRBV5-1 to TRBJ1-1; the D gene remains uncertain. This TCR was recovered from a human donor with classical Hodgkin lymphoma. Here the CDR3 is given as CASSFGRWAFF. The DNA sequence follows: TGCGCCAGCAGCTTCGGACGCTGGGCTTTCTTT. The reference TRBV5-1 and TRBJ1-1 proteins fill in what lies around the CDR3, so the full variable domain reads KAGVTQTPRYLIKTRGQQVTLSCSPISGHRSVSWYQQTPGQGLQFLFEYFSETQRNKGNFPGRFSGRQFSNSRSEMNVSTLELGDSALYLCASSFGRWAFFGQGTRLTVV.